These T cell receptor beta chains were read from a single sample in a study of blood T cell repertoires in COVID-19. Profiling relied on immunoSEQ multiplex PCR, and the TCRdb table lists in-frame clones only, not all of them. The sample has roughly 150,000 clones; under 90% are singletons. Sample: PBMCs or T cells enriched from blood (not recorded which). The receptors stem from a woman younger than 35 who had been exposed to COVID-19. Both conserved end residues are part of each CDR3. A D gene is named only where the DNA matches it firmly. Some rows have no size entry. The others give once, few or many, or a class for an expanded clone.

cdr3_length,j_call,d_call,clone_size,v_call,cdr3_nt,cdr3_aa
16,TRBJ1-2,TRBD1,.,TRBV2,TGTGCCAGCAGTGAAAGGGGGACAGGGACTCACTATGGCTACACCTTC,CASSERGTGTHYGYTF
16,TRBJ2-3,TRBD2,.,TRBV27,TGTGCCAGCAAGGGACTAGCGGGAGTAGGGACAGATACGCAGTATTTT,CASKGLAGVGTDTQYF
14,TRBJ1-3,TRBD1,.,TRBV2,TGTGCCAGCAGGGGGACAGGGAGCGGAAACACCATATATTTT,CASRGTGSGNTIYF
14,TRBJ1-5,.,.,TRBV28,TGTGCCAGCAGTTTTCAACTCGGGAATCAGCCCCAGCATTTT,CASSFQLGNQPQHF
14,TRBJ2-7,TRBD1,.,TRBV7-8,TGTGCCAGCAGCCTATCCCGGGACAGGGACACAGGGTACTTC,CASSLSRDRDTGYF
14,TRBJ2-3,TRBD2,.,TRBV19,TGTGCCAGTAGGGTGGGAGGGCGTACAGATACGCAGTATTTT,CASRVGGRTDTQYF
17,TRBJ1-1,.,.,TRBV7-2,TGTGCCAGCAGCTTAGGAAGGCAGGGTTTAGGGAACACTGAAGCTTTCTTT,CASSLGRQGLGNTEAFF
15,TRBJ1-2,.,.,TRBV28,TGTGCCAGCAGTTTACAGGCGCGAGCTAACTATGGCTACACCTTC,CASSLQARANYGYTF
15,TRBJ2-2,.,.,TRBV2,TGTGCCAGCAGTGAATCCAGGGCGAACACCGGGGAGCTGTTTTTT,CASSESRANTGELFF
16,TRBJ2-3,TRBD2,.,TRBV6-4,TGTGCCAGCAGTGCCGCTAGCGGGAGGGCCGCGGATACGCAGTATTTT,CASSAASGRAADTQYF
12,TRBJ1-1,TRBD1,.,TRBV13,TGTGCCAGCAGCTTTCGACAGGGTGAAGCTTTCTTT,CASSFRQGEAFF
13,TRBJ1-5,.,.,TRBV19,TGTGCCAGTAGCGTAAACTCCGATCTTCCCCAGCATTTT,CASSVNSDLPQHF
16,TRBJ2-3,TRBD2,.,TRBV9,TGTGCCAGCAGCGTAGTCGCGGGAGGGGGCACAGATACGCAGTATTTT,CASSVVAGGGTDTQYF
18,TRBJ1-2,TRBD1,.,TRBV7-8,TGTGCCAGCAGCTTAATGGGATTTTCCGGGACAGGGGAGGATGGCTACACCTTC,CASSLMGFSGTGEDGYTF
13,TRBJ2-2,.,.,TRBV28,TGTGCCAGCAGCCCCCTGAACACCGGGGAGCTGTTTTTT,CASSPLNTGELFF
14,TRBJ2-1,TRBD2,.,TRBV7-3,TGTGCCAGCAGCTTGAATAGCGGGGGCAATGAGCAGTTCTTC,CASSLNSGGNEQFF
16,TRBJ2-3,TRBD2,.,TRBV27,TGTGCCAGCAGTCCAAGTAGCGGGAGGGTCACAGATACGCAGTATTTT,CASSPSSGRVTDTQYF
13,TRBJ2-1,TRBD2,.,TRBV12-3/TRBV12-4,TGTGCCAGCACTAGCGGAGCTTACAATGAGCAGTTCTTC,CASTSGAYNEQFF
14,TRBJ2-1,.,.,TRBV7-2,TGTGCCAGCAGCTTAGTGGGAGGTGGTCATGAGCAGTTCTTC,CASSLVGGGHEQFF
11,TRBJ1-2,.,.,TRBV30,TGTGCCTGGGGCGTTAACTATGGCTACACCTTC,CAWGVNYGYTF
12,TRBJ2-1,.,.,TRBV19,TGTGCCAGTAGTATGGGCCCGGGGAAGCAGTTCTTC,CASSMGPGKQFF
14,TRBJ1-5,.,once,TRBV5-1,TGCGCCAGCAGCTTGGGACAGACCGGACAGCCCCAGCATTTT,CASSLGQTGQPQHF
16,TRBJ1-2,TRBD1,.,TRBV7-6,TGTGCCAGCAGTTCGTTCCGGGACAGGCATAACTATGGCTACACCTTC,CASSSFRDRHNYGYTF
19,TRBJ2-1,TRBD2,.,TRBV7-3,TGTGCCAGCAGCTTAATCGCGGGCCCCATAGCGGGAACCTACAATGAGCAGTTCTTC,CASSLIAGPIAGTYNEQFF
16,TRBJ2-7,TRBD2,few,TRBV29-1,TGCAGCGTTTTAGGGACTAGCGGGAGGAACTCCTACGAGCAGTACTTC,CSVLGTSGRNSYEQYF
12,TRBJ2-7,.,.,TRBV29-1,TGCAGCGTTGAATTGAGCTCCTACGAGCAGTACTTC,CSVELSSYEQYF
17,TRBJ2-1,TRBD2,.,TRBV7-9,TGTGCCAGCAGCCGGGGACTAGCGGCCGGGATATACAATGAGCAGTTCTTC,CASSRGLAAGIYNEQFF
14,TRBJ1-1,TRBD1,.,TRBV7-9,TGTGCCAGCAGCTTAGGGAGACAGGGCACTGAAGCTTTCTTT,CASSLGRQGTEAFF
13,TRBJ1-1,TRBD1,few,TRBV27,TGTGCCAGCAGCTCGGGACAGGGCACTGAAGCTTTCTTT,CASSSGQGTEAFF
16,TRBJ2-7,TRBD1,.,TRBV7-9,TGTGCCAGCAGCTTCAACACAGGGGGCATTAACTACGAGCAGTACTTC,CASSFNTGGINYEQYF
15,TRBJ1-1,.,.,TRBV19,TGTGCCAGTAGTATCCTGGCAGGGATGGGCACTGAAGCTTTCTTT,CASSILAGMGTEAFF
14,TRBJ2-7,TRBD2,.,TRBV3-1/TRBV3-2,TGTGCCAGCAGTCGAACTAGCGTCTCCTACGAGCAGTACTTC,CASSRTSVSYEQYF
16,TRBJ2-7,.,.,TRBV18,TGTGCCAGCTCACCCGCTCACCCCGCGACAGGCTACGAGCAGTACTTC,CASSPAHPATGYEQYF
17,TRBJ1-4,.,.,TRBV27,TGTGCCAGCAGTTTGAGTTCGATCCGGGACATAGGGGATAAACTGTTTTTT,CASSLSSIRDIGDKLFF
15,TRBJ1-6,TRBD1,.,TRBV19,TGTGCCAGTGGCCACGGGACAGGCAATAATTCACCCCTCCACTTT,CASGHGTGNNSPLHF
14,TRBJ1-5,.,.,TRBV3-1/TRBV3-2,TGTGCCAGCAGCCGGACAGCTAGCAATCAGCCCCAGCATTTT,CASSRTASNQPQHF
17,TRBJ2-4,TRBD1,.,TRBV6-2/TRBV6-3,TGTGCCAGCAGTAAAACCTCAGGGGGCCTAGCCAAAAACATTCAGTACTTC,CASSKTSGGLAKNIQYF
14,TRBJ1-5,.,few,TRBV7-6,TGTGCCAGCAGCTTAGGGGTGGGCGATCAGCCCCAGCATTTT,CASSLGVGDQPQHF
15,TRBJ1-1,.,.,TRBV28,TGTGCCAGCAGTCCAGGCCGTCTAATGAACACTGAAGCTTTCTTT,CASSPGRLMNTEAFF
14,TRBJ1-6,.,.,TRBV20-1,TGCAGTGCTAGTGTAGGGGGCTATAATTCACCCCTCCACTTT,CSASVGGYNSPLHF
12,TRBJ1-5,.,.,TRBV30,TGTGCCTGGAGTGAGGAGAGGCAGCCCCAGCATTTT,CAWSEERQPQHF
13,TRBJ1-4,.,.,TRBV5-6,TGTGCCAGCAGCTTCCTAACCCATGAAAAACTGTTTTTT,CASSFLTHEKLFF
16,TRBJ2-1,TRBD2,.,TRBV10-3,TGTGCCATCAGTGAGTCGGGGAGGGCCTCGGGCAATGAGCAGTTCTTC,CAISESGRASGNEQFF
15,TRBJ1-2,.,.,TRBV27,TGTGCCAGCAGTCCTGACGGGACTGCATTTTATGGCTACACCTTC,CASSPDGTAFYGYTF
17,TRBJ2-7,TRBD2,.,TRBV4-1,TGCGCCAGCAGCCAAGATGGGAGTAGCGGGCAACACTACGAGCAGTACTTC,CASSQDGSSGQHYEQYF
15,TRBJ1-3,TRBD1,.,TRBV3-1/TRBV3-2,TGTGCCAGCAGCCGGACAGGGGTCCGCGGAAACACCATATATTTT,CASSRTGVRGNTIYF
13,TRBJ1-2,TRBD1,.,TRBV5-1,TGCGCCAGCAGCCCAGGGGGAATGCATGGCTACACCTTC,CASSPGGMHGYTF
13,TRBJ1-5,.,few,TRBV12-3/TRBV12-4,TGTGCCAGCAGTTTACAGGGCAATCAGCCCCAGCATTTT,CASSLQGNQPQHF
12,TRBJ1-4,.,.,TRBV6-5,TGTGCCAGCGGGCAGATTAATGAAAAACTGTTTTTT,CASGQINEKLFF
14,TRBJ1-2,TRBD1,.,TRBV6-5,TGTGCCAGCAGTCAGACAGGGGGGAACTATGGCTACACCTTC,CASSQTGGNYGYTF